This T cell receptor beta chain emerged from a study of T cells in Graves' hyperthyroidism and ophthalmopathy. Overall study findings and caveats: Before onset, by a median of around 6.1 months, the model predicted ophthalmopathy. Most expanded thyroid clonotypes above 0.001 recurred in blood.

Worth noting for this clonotype: Its antigen is still unknown.

Per germline, CDR1 DFQATT and CDR2 SNEGSKA (reference sequence). This CDR3 comprises 16 residues. V lost 5 bases and J lost 8; bases outside the gene matches: 12. Researchers took RNA transcripts and amplified the TCR beta CDR3 regions from them. First-round RT-PCR of the TCR CDR3 relied on the HTBI primer set. TCRdb ran MiXCR on the multiplex PCR reads and lists one entry per CDR3 protein. The profile shows a few hundred thousand distinct CDR3 sequences, 16% of them singletons. Source material: blood. The chain combines TRBV20-1 with TRBJ2-3; the match to TRBD2 covers 14 bases. The sequence came from a middle-aged woman with Graves' ophthalmopathy. The CDR3 region is CSAGTSGGGVVGTQYF. The CDR3 DNA is TGCAGTGCTGGGACTAGCGGGGGAGGGGTGGTGGGTACGCAGTATTTT.